This is a list of T cell receptor beta chains from one sample in a study of blood T cells in healthy people across ages. In TCRdb, the 5' RACE reads were re-called with MiXCR into one record per CDR3 protein. The sample includes about 1.6 million distinct CDR3 sequences, roughly 32% of them seen just once. Sequencing input: blood. These receptors came from a young woman in good health. Both conserved end residues are part of each CDR3. Each record gives: clone size, D gene, CDR3 length, J gene, V gene, CDR3 protein, CDR3 DNA. The D gene is left open where the match is weak. Size is omitted from some rows. Given values are once, few, many or a class for expanded clones.

clone size: -
D gene: -
CDR3 length: 13
J gene: TRBJ1-1
V gene: TRBV21-1
CDR3 protein: CASSRRERLAAFF
CDR3 DNA: TGTGCCAGCAGCAGAAGAGAAAGGCTCGCAGCTTTCTTT

clone size: few
D gene: TRBD1
CDR3 length: 16
J gene: TRBJ2-2
V gene: TRBV7-9
CDR3 protein: CASTERTGVVLGELFF
CDR3 DNA: TGTGCCAGCACCGAAAGGACAGGCGTAGTTCTCGGGGAGCTGTTTTTT

clone size: few
D gene: TRBD2
CDR3 length: 15
J gene: TRBJ2-1
V gene: TRBV4-2
CDR3 protein: CASSPAGTRDDEQFF
CDR3 DNA: TGTGCCAGCAGCCCAGCCGGGACTAGAGATGATGAGCAGTTCTTC

clone size: -
D gene: -
CDR3 length: 14
J gene: TRBJ1-1
V gene: TRBV25-1
CDR3 protein: CASRVRGEATEAFF
CDR3 DNA: TGTGCCAGCAGGGTTCGCGGGGAGGCCACTGAAGCTTTCTTT

clone size: few
D gene: TRBD1
CDR3 length: 16
J gene: TRBJ2-7
V gene: TRBV27
CDR3 protein: CASSFRWTGSSYEQYF
CDR3 DNA: TGTGCCAGCAGTTTCCGATGGACAGGGAGCTCCTACGAGCAGTACTTC

clone size: -
D gene: TRBD2
CDR3 length: 15
J gene: TRBJ2-5
V gene: TRBV7-6
CDR3 protein: CASGLPSGGSGTQYF
CDR3 DNA: TGTGCCAGCGGCTTACCAAGCGGGGGCAGCGGGACCCAGTACTTC

clone size: few
D gene: TRBD2
CDR3 length: 16
J gene: TRBJ2-3
V gene: TRBV3-1
CDR3 protein: CASSVSSGGGTDTQYF
CDR3 DNA: TGTGCCAGCAGCGTAAGTAGCGGGGGAGGCACAGATACGCAGTATTTT

clone size: few
D gene: TRBD1
CDR3 length: 14
J gene: TRBJ1-2
V gene: TRBV6-2/TRBV6-3
CDR3 protein: CASSALRGLTGYTF
CDR3 DNA: TGTGCCAGCAGTGCTCTCAGGGGGCTGACGGGCTACACCTTC

clone size: -
D gene: TRBD2
CDR3 length: 15
J gene: TRBJ2-5
V gene: TRBV20-1
CDR3 protein: CSHGTSGRVGETQYF
CDR3 DNA: TGCAGTCATGGGACTAGCGGGAGAGTTGGAGAGACCCAGTACTTC

clone size: -
D gene: -
CDR3 length: 13
J gene: TRBJ1-4
V gene: TRBV5-5
CDR3 protein: CASSRQANEKRFF
CDR3 DNA: TGTGCCAGCAGCCGACAGGCCAATGAAAAACGGTTTTTT

clone size: once
D gene: -
CDR3 length: 13
J gene: TRBJ1-2
V gene: TRBV5-1
CDR3 protein: CASSLAAGPGYTF
CDR3 DNA: TGCGCCAGCAGCTTGGCCGCGGGTCCTGGCTACACCTTC